These 19 T cell receptor beta chains were all obtained from the same sample, sequenced in a study of cytomegalovirus exposure and HLA in healthy donors. Primers for the PCR totalled 60 Vbeta and 13 Jbeta. Sequencing was performed with immunoSEQ multiplex PCR; in TCRdb, only in-frame clones are kept and a portion is missing. The sample carries about 190,000 clones, roughly 75% recorded once. Sequences were obtained from PBMCs. The receptors derive from a man aged 30 to 39 in good health and CMV-seropositive.

V is TRBV27 and J is TRBJ2-7; TRBD2 might be the D (5 bases). The CDR3 length is 13 residues. Trimming took off 3 bases at V and 3 bases at J, with 9 bases between the two ends. In germline, CDR1 is MNHEY, CDR2 SMNVEV (reference sequence). CDR3 nucleotide sequence: TGTGCCAGCAGTTTGTCTCGGGACTACGAGCAGTACTTC. Encoded protein: CASSLSRDYEQYF.

The sample holds one count of this clone. The rearrangement links TRBV6-5 to TRBJ2-5; D is ambiguous. There are 12 residues in the CDR3. V was pared by 6 bases and J by 2 bases, with 7 bases between. From germline, CDR1 is MNHEY and CDR2 SVGAGI. The CDR3 spells CASRSQQETQYF. The CDR3, as DNA: TGTGCCAGCAGGTCCCAACAAGAGACCCAGTACTTC.

The chain uses TRBV27 and TRBJ2-1; 11 nucleotides agree with TRBD2. Germline assignment: CDR1 MNHEY and CDR2 SMNVEV (reference sequence). With 2 bases clipped from V and 4 bases from J, the junction kept 10 bases outside the gene matches. The CDR3 totals 18 residues. CDR3 sequence reads: CASSLRALAGGRYNEQFF. CDR3 DNA sequence: TGTGCCAGCAGTTTAAGGGCCTTAGCGGGGGGGCGGTACAATGAGCAGTTCTTC.

The chain joins TRBV27 to TRBJ1-1; TRBD1 aligns across 7 bases. Germline assignment: CDR1 MNHEY and CDR2 SMNVEV (reference sequence). The CDR3 has 14 residues. With 5 bases clipped from V and 2 bases from J, the junction kept 5 bases outside the gene matches. The CDR3 DNA reads TGTGCCAGCAGTCCCGGGACAGCCAACACTGAAGCTTTCTTT. It is translated as CASSPGTANTEAFF.

The chain is built from TRBV29-1 and TRBJ2-1; TRBD2 matches 7 bases. Germline CDR1 reads SQVTM; CDR2 reads ANQGSEA. CDR3 length: 16 residues. After removal of 5 bases from V and 2 bases from J, the junction contained 12 bases not matched to a gene. The CDR3 region has the DNA TGCAGCGTTTCTAGCGGAGGGGAGGTACCCTACAATGAGCAGTTCTTC. Its translation is CSVSSGGEVPYNEQFF.

This chain joins TRBV15 and TRBJ1-2; D is possibly TRBD1 (5 bases). V was clipped by 0 bases and J by 7 bases, with 12 bases between them. Germline V gives CDR1 LNHNV, CDR2 YYDKDF (reference sequence). The CDR3 is made up of 14 amino acids. CDR3 amino acids: CATSREIVQGGYTF. CDR3 DNA sequence: TGTGCCACCAGCAGAGAAATTGTGCAGGGTGGCTACACCTTC.

This clone is a singleton in its sample. The genes are TRBV30 and TRBJ2-2; TRBD1 aligns across 9 bases. Germline V gives CDR1 GTSNPN, CDR2 SVGIG (reference sequence). There are 14 residues in the CDR3. V was pared by 2 bases and J by 5 bases, with 3 bases of the junction left unmatched. CDR3 loop: CAWSLGTGTGELFF. The DNA for the CDR3 is TGTGCCTGGAGTCTCGGGACAGGGACCGGGGAGCTGTTTTTT.

This chain links TRBV9 with TRBJ2-5, with D possibly being TRBD1 (5 bases). The CDR3 runs to 14 residues. Trimming left V 0 bases short and J 3 bases short, with 9 bases between. Germline V gene data show CDR1 as SGDLS and CDR2 as YYNGEE. The CDR3 region has the DNA TGTGCCAGCAGCGTAGAGGCCAGGGAAGAGACCCAGTACTTC. Residues: CASSVEAREETQYF.

The chain uses TRBV5-1 and TRBJ2-7, with D perhaps matching TRBD1 (5 bases). Germline lookup yields CDR1 SGHRS and CDR2 YFSETQ. V lost 0 bases and J 1 base, leaving 8 bases between the germline ends. This CDR3 is 14 amino acids long. CDR3 nucleotides: TGCGCCAGCAGCTTGGCCAGGACATCCTACGAGCAGTACTTC. Residues: CASSLARTSYEQYF.

This sequence joins TRBV27 and TRBJ2-1, with 9 bases lining up with TRBD2. Germline assignment: CDR1 MNHEY and CDR2 SMNVEV (reference sequence). The junction had 12 bases not matched to a gene; V was cut back by 2 bases and J by 7 bases. This CDR3 is 17 amino acids long. The CDR3 sequence: CASSLRSRGRAPNEQFF. CDR3 nucleotide sequence: TGTGCCAGCAGTTTAAGATCCCGCGGGAGGGCCCCGAATGAGCAGTTCTTC.

The CDR3 here is CASSSGQIYEQYF. The DNA for the CDR3 is TGTGCCAGCAGCTCTGGACAGATCTACGAGCAGTACTTC. The chain is built from TRBV5-8 and TRBJ2-5; possible D gene TRBD1, 6 bases. The DNA end lines up better with TRBJ2-7; the J call may be wrong. The CDR3 loop spans 13 amino acids. Germline CDR1 reads SGHTS; CDR2 reads YDEGEE.

The V call is TRBV18, the J call TRBJ1-5, with D maybe TRBD1 (6 bases). CDR1 and CDR2 from the germline V gene are KGHSH and LQKENI. CDR3 length: 17 residues. Trimming left V 3 bases short and J 5 bases short, with 20 bases between. The CDR3 region is CASSPAPQGPWDQPQHF. Written as DNA, the CDR3 is TGTGCCAGCTCACCGGCCCCACAGGGACCGTGGGATCAGCCCCAGCATTTT.

V gene TRBV7-3 combines with J gene TRBJ2-2; 7 positions match TRBD1. The CDR3 has 15 residues. The germline V gene encodes CDR1 SGHTA and CDR2 FQGTGA. V gave up 6 bases and J gave up 0 bases; unmatched junction bases: 4. CDR3 sequence reads: CASRRGQSNTGELFF. Written as DNA, the CDR3 is TGTGCCAGCAGGAGGGGACAGTCGAACACCGGGGAGCTGTTTTTT.

This chain links TRBV27 with TRBJ1-1; D perhaps matches TRBD1 (6 bases). The germline V gene encodes CDR1 MNHEY and CDR2 SMNVEV (reference sequence). The CDR3 contains 13 residues. V was cut by 5 bases and J by 9 bases, with 16 bases left in between. The CDR3 loop is CASSRDTQGKAFF. The CDR3, as DNA: TGTGCCAGCAGTAGGGACACTCAGGGTAAAGCTTTCTTT.

The chain couples TRBV4-1 to TRBJ1-5, with a weak D call TRBD1 (6 bases). CDR3 length: 16 residues. Trimming left V 0 bases short and J 4 bases short, with 13 bases between. Germline lookup yields CDR1 MGHRA and CDR2 YSYEKL. The CDR3 protein is CASSQDRTGRNQPQHF. CDR3 sequence (DNA): TGCGCCAGCAGCCAAGATCGAACAGGGCGTAATCAGCCCCAGCATTTT.

V is TRBV28 and J is TRBJ1-2; 8 bases fit TRBD1. CDR1 is MDHEN, CDR2 SYDVKM, per germline. Losses at the gene ends were 6 bases for V and 8 bases for J; bases not matched to a gene: 5. The CDR3 runs 12 residues. The CDR3 protein is CASSRTGSGYTF. The CDR3, as DNA: TGTGCCAGCAGCCGGACAGGGTCCGGCTACACCTTC.

The chain uses TRBV10-3 and TRBJ2-1, with 7 bases that match TRBD2. Germline-derived CDR1 and CDR2 are ENHRY and SYGVKD. The CDR3 totals 14 residues. After removal of 3 bases from V and 5 bases from J, the junction contained 4 bases not matched to a gene. As DNA, the CDR3 is TGTGCCATCAGTGACAGCGGGGCCCACAATGAGCAGTTCTTC. Translation gives CAISDSGAHNEQFF.

This clone was counted a few times. The V call is TRBV18, the J call TRBJ2-1; 8 bases align to TRBD2. The germline V gene has CDR1 KGHSH and CDR2 LQKENI. The CDR3 sequence is 17 residues long. V shed 3 bases and J 4 bases; nucleotides not matched to a gene: 11. In nucleotides, the CDR3 is TGTGCCAGCTCACCCCCGGGTTGGCTAGCGGGTTACAATGAGCAGTTCTTC. It codes for CASSPPGWLAGYNEQFF. Full variable domain (missing parts from reference TRBV18 and TRBJ2-1): NAGVMQNPRHLVRRRGQEARLRCSPMKGHSHVYWYRQLPEEGLKFMVYLQKENIIDESGMPKERFSAEFPKEGPSILRIQQVVRGDSAAYFCASSPPGWLAGYNEQFFGPGTRLTVL.

The genes are TRBV30 and TRBJ1-1, with 9 positions matching TRBD1. The CDR3 sequence is 14 residues long. CDR1 is GTSNPN and CDR2 is SVGIG in the germline V gene (reference sequence). Trimming took 2 bases from V and 4 from J; bases not matched to a gene: 5. The DNA for the CDR3 is TGTGCCTGGAGTATACAGGGGGCCAGCACTGAAGCTTTCTTT. It yields the protein CAWSIQGASTEAFF.